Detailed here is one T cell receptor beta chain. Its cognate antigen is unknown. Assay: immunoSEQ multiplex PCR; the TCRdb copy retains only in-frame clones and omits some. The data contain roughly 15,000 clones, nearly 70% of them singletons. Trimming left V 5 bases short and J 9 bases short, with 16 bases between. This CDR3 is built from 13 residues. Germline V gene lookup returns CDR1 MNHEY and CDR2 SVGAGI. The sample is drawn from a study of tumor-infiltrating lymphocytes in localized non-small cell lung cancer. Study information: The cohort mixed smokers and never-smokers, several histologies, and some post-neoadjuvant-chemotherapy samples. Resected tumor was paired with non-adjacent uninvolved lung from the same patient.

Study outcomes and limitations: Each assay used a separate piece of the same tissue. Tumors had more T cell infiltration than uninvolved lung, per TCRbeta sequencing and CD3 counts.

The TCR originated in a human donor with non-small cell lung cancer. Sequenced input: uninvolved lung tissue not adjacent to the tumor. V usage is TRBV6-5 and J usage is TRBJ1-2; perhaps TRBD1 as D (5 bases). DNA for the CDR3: TGTGCCAGCAGTAACCGGGCCGAGGGACGCTACACCTTC. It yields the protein CASSNRAEGRYTF.